This entry features one T cell receptor (beta chain) sequence. The data originate from a study of cytomegalovirus exposure and HLA in healthy donors. Trimming pared 4 bases from V and 4 bases from J, leaving 13 bases between. The CDR3 sequence is 15 residues long. The germline V gene has CDR1 SSHAT and CDR2 FNYEAQ (reference sequence). TCRdb's table, derived via immunoSEQ multiplex PCR, lists solely in-frame clones and lacks some. Here the sample spans around 230,000 clones, around 87% being singletons. Sequenced: PBMCs. The chain employs TRBV7-7 and TRBJ2-2, with D possibly TRBD2 on 5 matching bases. The TCR comes from a woman aged 25 to 39 in good health and CMV-seropositive. This CDR3 is CASSSALEGTGELFF. CDR3 sequence (DNA): TGTGCCAGCAGCTCAGCCCTTGAGGGCACCGGGGAGCTGTTTTTT.